This T cell receptor (beta chain) was obtained from a study of blood T cells in healthy people across ages. Combining a sample-barcoded 5' primer with a J-beta primer mix, a second PCR ran for about 6 to 12 cycles. Each cDNA molecule carried a tag from a template-switch adaptor that contained 12 random nucleotides. One entry per CDR3 protein, called by TCRdb with MiXCR from the 5' RACE reads. Found here are some 320,000 distinct CDR3 sequences, 27% of them singletons; the top ten hold around 30%. CDR1 SGHTA and CDR2 FQGNSA come from the germline V gene. The CDR3 spans 15 residues. V was clipped by 5 bases and J by 2 bases, with 16 bases between them. At least 5.5 micrograms of total RNA were extracted per sample. In this sample, this clonotype turned up once.

The chain combines TRBV7-2 with TRBJ2-7, with D perhaps TRBD1 (7 bases). The TCR originated in a woman in her 70s in good health. The sequenced sample consisted of blood. The CDR3 protein is CASSPRGVGPYEQYF. The CDR3 DNA reads TGTGCCAGCAGCCCCAGGGGGGTTGGTCCCTACGAGCAGTACTTC. Using reference TRBV7-2 and TRBJ2-7 for the parts outside the CDR3, the full variable domain is GAGVSQSPSNKVTEKGKDVELRCDPISGHTALYWYRQSLGQGLEFLIYFQGNSAPDKSGLPSDRFSAERTGGSVSTLTIQRTQQEDSAVYLCASSPRGVGPYEQYFGPGTRLTVT.